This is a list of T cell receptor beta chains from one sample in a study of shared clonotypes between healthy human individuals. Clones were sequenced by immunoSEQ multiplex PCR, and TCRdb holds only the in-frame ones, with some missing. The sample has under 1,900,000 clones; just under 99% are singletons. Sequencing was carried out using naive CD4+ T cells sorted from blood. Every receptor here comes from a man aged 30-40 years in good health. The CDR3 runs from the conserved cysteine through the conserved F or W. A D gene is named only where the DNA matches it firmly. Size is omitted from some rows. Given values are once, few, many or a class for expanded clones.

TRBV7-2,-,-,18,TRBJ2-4,TGTGCCAGCAGCTTTAACCCACCGCGACAGGTAGCCAAAAACATTCAGTACTTC,CASSFNPPRQVAKNIQYF
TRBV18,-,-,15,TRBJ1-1,TGTGCCAGCTCACCGCCGACGGGGGGGCACACTGAAGCTTTCTTT,CASSPPTGGHTEAFF
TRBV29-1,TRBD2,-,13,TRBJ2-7,TGCAGCGCAAATACCGGGACTAGCTACGAGCAGTACTTC,CSANTGTSYEQYF
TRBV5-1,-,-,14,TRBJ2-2,TGCGCCAGCAGCTCGGGGGCTGGCACCGGGGAGCTGTTTTTT,CASSSGAGTGELFF
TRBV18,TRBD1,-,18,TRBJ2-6,TGTGCCAGCTCACCGGCAGGGGGCCTCCGCTCTGGGGCCAACGTCCTGACTTTC,CASSPAGGLRSGANVLTF
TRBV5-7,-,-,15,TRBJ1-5,TGTGCCAGCAGCTTGGCCAGGCAGGGATATCAGCCCCAGCATTTT,CASSLARQGYQPQHF
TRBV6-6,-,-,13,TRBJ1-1,TGTGCCAGCAGTTACAATTTGGGCAGAAAAGCTTTCTTT,CASSYNLGRKAFF
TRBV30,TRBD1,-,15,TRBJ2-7,TGTGCCTGGAGTGTAGGACAGGCGAACTCCTACGAGCAGTACTTC,CAWSVGQANSYEQYF
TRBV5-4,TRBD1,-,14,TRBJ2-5,TGTGCCAGCAGCCGGACAGGTCTCCAAGAGACCCAGTACTTC,CASSRTGLQETQYF
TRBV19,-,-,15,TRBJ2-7,TGTGCCAGTAGTATAGCGGAGGAGTTGAGTCACGAGCAGTACTTC,CASSIAEELSHEQYF
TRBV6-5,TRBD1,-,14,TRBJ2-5,TGTGCCAGCAGTAGAACAGGGGGCGCGGGGACCCAGTACTTC,CASSRTGGAGTQYF
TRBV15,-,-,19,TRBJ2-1,TGTGCCACCAGCAGATTAAAAGGCTCAGCTCAGGAATTATACAATGAGCAGTTCTTC,CATSRLKGSAQELYNEQFF
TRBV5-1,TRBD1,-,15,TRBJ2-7,TGCGCCAGCAGCGGTGGGACAGTAGGATCCTACGAGCAGTACTTC,CASSGGTVGSYEQYF
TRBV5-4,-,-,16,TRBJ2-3,TGTGCCAGCAGCCGAGCTTCGGACAGTCACACAGATACGCAGTATTTT,CASSRASDSHTDTQYF
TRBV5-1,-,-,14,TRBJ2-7,TGCGCCAGCAGCTTGGCCGGGACCAACCCACAGCAGTACTTC,CASSLAGTNPQQYF
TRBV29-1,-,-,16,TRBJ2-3,TGCAGCGTTGAAGAAGGGGGGGGTAGGGTCCGACCTACGCAGTATTTT,CSVEEGGGRVRPTQYF
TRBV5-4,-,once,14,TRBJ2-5,TGTGCCAGCAGCTTGTATACTGGAGGAGAGACCCAGTACTTC,CASSLYTGGETQYF
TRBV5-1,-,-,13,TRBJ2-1,TGCGCCAGCAGCTTACAGGGAGGACCTGAGCAGTTCTTC,CASSLQGGPEQFF
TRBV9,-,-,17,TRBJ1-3,TGTGCCAGCAGCTCTCCATGGGGTAAGGGCTCTGGAAACACCATATATTTT,CASSSPWGKGSGNTIYF
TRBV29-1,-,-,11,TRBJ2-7,TGCAGCGTTGAGGAGCGCTACGAGCAGTACTTC,CSVEERYEQYF
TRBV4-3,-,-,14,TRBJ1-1,TGCGCCAGCAGCCAAGTCCCGGGACGGACTGAAGCTTTCTTT,CASSQVPGRTEAFF
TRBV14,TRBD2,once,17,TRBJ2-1,TGTGCCAGCAGCCAAGGGGTTCTAGCGGCCTCCTACAATGAGCAGTTCTTC,CASSQGVLAASYNEQFF
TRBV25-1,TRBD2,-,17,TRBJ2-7,TGTGCCAGCAGACCACATAGCGGGAGACCACTGGACAACGAGCAGTACTTC,CASRPHSGRPLDNEQYF
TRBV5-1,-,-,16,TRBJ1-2,TGCGCCAGCAGCTTGAGTGTGGGCAGGGAGAACTATGGCTACACCTTC,CASSLSVGRENYGYTF
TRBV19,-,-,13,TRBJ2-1,TGTGCCAGCCGGGACGCCGGGTTGGGTGAGCAGTTCTTC,CASRDAGLGEQFF
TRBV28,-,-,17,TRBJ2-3,TGTGCCAGCAGTTCCCTTGTAAGGGGCAGGGGCACAGATACGCAGTATTTT,CASSSLVRGRGTDTQYF
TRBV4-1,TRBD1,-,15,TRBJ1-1,TGCGCCAGCAGCTTTTCCAGGGGGCCTCAAGCTGAAGCTTTCTTT,CASSFSRGPQAEAFF
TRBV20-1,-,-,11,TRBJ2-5,TGCAGTGCCGGGGTTGGGGAGACCCAGTACTTC,CSAGVGETQYF
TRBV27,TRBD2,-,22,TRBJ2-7,TGTGCCAGCAGTTTATCCCGCGGGAGGGCCATTTTGAGAAATACAGTAACCTACGAGCAGTACTTC,CASSLSRGRAILRNTVTYEQYF
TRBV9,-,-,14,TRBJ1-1,TGTGCCAGCAGCCTCCAGACGGGAAACACTGAAGCTTTCTTT,CASSLQTGNTEAFF
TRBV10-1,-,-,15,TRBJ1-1,TGCGCCAGCAGTGAGTCGCGAGGGCAGAACACTGAAGCTTTCTTT,CASSESRGQNTEAFF
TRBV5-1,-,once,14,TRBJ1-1,TGCGCCAGCAAGGGGGAGGGTATGAACACTGAAGCTTTCTTT,CASKGEGMNTEAFF
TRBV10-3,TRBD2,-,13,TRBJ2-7,TGTGCCCTCGGTGGGGGGGACTCCTACGAGCAGTACTTC,CALGGGDSYEQYF
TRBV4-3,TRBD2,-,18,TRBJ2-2,TGCGCCAGCAGCCAAGTTCTAACTAGCGGGAGTTTCGGCGGGGAGCTGTTTTTT,CASSQVLTSGSFGGELFF
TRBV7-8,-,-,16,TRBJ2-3,TGTGCCAGCAGCTTGCTCGGGGCAGGGGAGGGAGATACGCAGTATTTT,CASSLLGAGEGDTQYF
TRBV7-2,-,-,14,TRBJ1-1,TGTGCCAGCAGGGCGGGCCGCTCTGGAGGTGAAGCTTTCTTT,CASRAGRSGGEAFF
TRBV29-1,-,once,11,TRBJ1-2,TGCAGCGGTCGCTCCTCCTATGGCTACACCTTC,CSGRSSYGYTF